Listed here are 26 T cell receptor beta chains from one sample, sequenced in a study of blood T cell repertoires in COVID-19. Profiling relied on immunoSEQ multiplex PCR, and the TCRdb table lists in-frame clones only, not all of them. The repertoire consists of about 440,000 clones, with around 88% occurring once and the leading ten covering about 4.3%. Specimen: peripheral blood. Receptors originate from a woman in her twenties or thirties with acute or convalescent COVID-19.

For the CDR3, the DNA is TGCGCCAGCAGTGAGGGTCTAGGGAGAGGGGAGCTGTTTTTT. Protein: CASSEGLGRGELFF. V and J are TRBV10-1 and TRBJ2-2; TRBD2 might be the D (5 bases). The CDR3 spans 14 residues. Between the trimmed V and J ends, which lost 2 bases and 8 bases, there was a span of 12 bases. CDR1 WNHNN and CDR2 SYGVQD come from the germline V gene (reference sequence).

This chain uses TRBV4-2 with TRBJ1-1; D remains unclear. Germline CDR1 and CDR2: LGHNA and YNFKEQ. V was pared by 1 base and J by 8 bases, with 14 bases between. CDR3 size: 14 residues. Written as DNA, the CDR3 is TGTGCCAGCAGCCAAGTCATCCGCTCGGGAGAAGCTTTCTTT. Protein product: CASSQVIRSGEAFF.

This chain links TRBV13 with TRBJ2-7; TRBD1 might be the D (7 bases). V lost 8 bases to trimming and J lost 8 bases, with 25 bases between them. Germline V gene sequence: CDR1 PRHDT, CDR2 FYEKMQ (reference sequence). CDR3 length: 15 amino acids. CDR3: CASHRGGEPRWKQYF. The CDR3 nucleotides are TGTGCCAGCCACAGGGGCGGGGAGCCCCGCTGGAAGCAGTACTTC. The full variable domain, completed using reference TRBV13 and TRBJ2-7, is AAGVIQSPRHLIKEKRETATLKCYPIPRHDTVYWYQQGPGQDPQFLISFYEKMQSDKGSIPDRFSAQQFSDYHSELNMSSLELGDSALYFCASHRGGEPRWKQYFGPGTRLTVT.

This rearrangement joins TRBV5-4 to TRBJ1-2; D is perhaps TRBD1 (6 bases). The germline V gene encodes CDR1 SGHNT and CDR2 YYREEE (reference sequence). This CDR3 is built from 15 residues. V shed 4 bases and J shed 6 bases, with 19 bases lying between them. CDR3 DNA: TGTGCCAGCAGCCCATATTCACAGGGTCCGCATGGCTACACCTTC. Protein sequence: CASSPYSQGPHGYTF. Using reference TRBV5-4 and TRBJ1-2 for the parts outside the CDR3, the full variable domain is ETGVTQSPTHLIKTRGQQVTLRCSSQSGHNTVSWYQQALGQGPQFIFQYYREEENGRGNFPPRFSGLQFPNYSSELNVNALELDDSALYLCASSPYSQGPHGYTFGSGTRLTVV.

The chain carries TRBV6-5 and TRBJ2-3, with D unclear. Germline V CDR1 and CDR2: MNHEY, SVGAGI. This CDR3 is built from 16 residues. Trimming stripped 2 bases from V and 0 bases from J, with 12 bases between. DNA of the CDR3: TGTGCCAGCAGTTACGGGCTCCCGCCTAGCACAGATACGCAGTATTTT. It translates to CASSYGLPPSTDTQYF.

The genes are TRBV29-1 and TRBJ2-5; 8 bases line up with TRBD1. V lost 1 base, J lost 5 bases, and 9 bases stayed unmatched. This CDR3 is built from 15 residues. Germline V gives CDR1 SQVTM, CDR2 ANQGSEA. For the CDR3, the DNA is TGCAGCGTTGAAGGGGTCGACAGGGGTCGTGAGACCCAGTACTTC. It codes for CSVEGVDRGRETQYF.

The chain has TRBV6-5 and TRBJ1-2; possibly TRBD1 for D (5 bases). The CDR3 is 14 amino acids. Germline assignment: CDR1 MNHEY and CDR2 SVGAGI. The V end was cut by 4 bases, the J end by 4 bases, with 13 bases between. The CDR3 loop reads CASSFDSVGYGYTF. CDR3 sequence (DNA): TGTGCCAGCAGTTTCGACAGTGTGGGCTATGGCTACACCTTC.

The chain uses TRBV15 and TRBJ2-1, with 7 bases aligning to TRBD2. V gave up 8 bases and J gave up 4 bases; unmatched junction bases: 5. CDR1 is LNHNV and CDR2 is YYDKDF in the germline V gene (reference sequence). The CDR3 loop spans 13 amino acids. The DNA of the CDR3 is TGTGCCACCCGGGGGGTTCCTTACAATGAGCAGTTCTTC. Its protein is CATRGVPYNEQFF.

V gene TRBV24-1 combines with J gene TRBJ1-2, with 9 bases aligning to TRBD1. Germline V gives CDR1 KGHDR, CDR2 SFDVKD. J was trimmed by 4 bases and V by 6 bases; bases with no gene match: 2. The CDR3 runs to 13 residues. The CDR3, as DNA: TGTGCCACCAGTTTGGGACAGGGCTATGGCTACACCTTC. Its translation is CATSLGQGYGYTF.

The count of this clone is one. V gene TRBV28 combines with J gene TRBJ2-3; tentatively, D is TRBD1 (6 bases). The germline gives CDR1 MDHEN, CDR2 SYDVKM. Trimming stripped 3 bases from V and 2 bases from J, with 12 bases between. The CDR3 is 15 residues long. For the CDR3, the DNA is TGTGCCAGCAGTTTTAGGGGGTTTTACACAGATACGCAGTATTTT. Its translation is CASSFRGFYTDTQYF. The whole variable domain, remainder taken from reference TRBV28 and TRBJ2-3, is DVKVTQSSRYLVKRTGEKVFLECVQDMDHENMFWYRQDPGLGLRLIYFSYDVKMKEKGDIPEGYSVSREKKERFSLILESASTNQTSMYLCASSFRGFYTDTQYFGPGTRLTVL.

The CDR3 DNA is TGTGCCAGCAGCGTAGGCTCGGCTGGAAACACCATATATTTT. The encoded protein is CASSVGSAGNTIYF. V gene TRBV9 combines with J gene TRBJ1-3; no definite D call. The germline V gene has CDR1 SGDLS and CDR2 YYNGEE. V shed 0 bases and J shed 2 bases, with 6 bases lying between them. This CDR3 comprises 14 residues.

This clone was detected only once. The chain employs TRBV9 and TRBJ2-5; TRBD2 matches at 11 bases. The CDR3 loop spans 17 amino acids. Germline V lookup: CDR1 SGDLS, CDR2 YYNGEE. Unmatched junction bases numbered 13, after V lost 4 bases and J lost 5 bases. The CDR3 reads CASSSPRTSGGLETQYF. Here the CDR3 DNA reads TGTGCCAGCAGCTCCCCCCGTACTAGCGGGGGCTTGGAGACCCAGTACTTC.

This sequence joins TRBV2 and TRBJ2-2; D remains unclear. Trimming shortened V by 4 bases and J by 4 bases, and 10 bases separated the two germline ends. The CDR3 length is 14 residues. Germline CDR1 SNHLY, CDR2 FYNNEI. CDR3 sequence reads: CASSARQTTGELFF. The CDR3 coding sequence is TGTGCCAGCAGTGCCCGACAAACCACCGGGGAGCTGTTTTTT.

V usage is TRBV6-1 and J usage is TRBJ2-5; TRBD2 aligns across 15 bases. Germline-derived CDR1 and CDR2 are MNHNS and SASEGT. V gave up 4 bases and J gave up 5 bases; unmatched junction bases: 5. The CDR3 length is 16 residues. The DNA of the CDR3 is TGTGCCAGCAGTGCGGGACTAGCGGGGGGTAGGGAGACCCAGTACTTC. Translating it yields CASSAGLAGGRETQYF.

V usage is TRBV5-1 and J usage is TRBJ2-5; 10 bases align to TRBD2. Trimming cost V 1 base and J 5 bases; bases outside gene matches: 8. The CDR3 covers 16 residues. Per the germline V gene, CDR1 is SGHRS and CDR2 is YFSETQ. CDR3 residues: CASSLMASGSVETQYF. CDR3 nucleotides: TGCGCCAGCAGCTTGATGGCTAGCGGGAGTGTGGAGACCCAGTACTTC.

V and J are TRBV28 and TRBJ1-5; a weak D match, TRBD1 (5 bases). The CDR3 has 15 residues. Germline CDR1 and CDR2: MDHEN and SYDVKM. The ends were cut back, 5 bases at V and 6 bases at J, with 17 bases in the middle. The CDR3 reads CASSPTVLPLQPQHF. The DNA of the CDR3 is TGTGCCAGCAGTCCGACAGTTCTTCCTCTTCAGCCCCAGCATTTT.

This chain uses TRBV30 with TRBJ2-3, with TRBD1 as a possible D gene (5 bases). The ends were cut back, 2 bases at V and 5 bases at J, with 14 bases in the middle. This CDR3 region has 14 residues. Germline assignment: CDR1 GTSNPN and CDR2 SVGIG (reference sequence). The CDR3 sequence is CAWSTAGFIDTQYF. CDR3 nucleotides: TGTGCCTGGAGTACGGCAGGGTTTATAGATACGCAGTATTTT.

The rearrangement links TRBV2 to TRBJ2-1; 13 nucleotides align to TRBD2. This CDR3 spans 20 amino acids. With V trimmed by 8 bases and J by 1 base, 17 bases remained unmatched. Germline CDR1 reads SNHLY; CDR2 reads FYNNEI. CDR3 residues: CASRDLGLAGEGGSYNEQFF. CDR3 bases: TGTGCCAGCCGCGACCTAGGACTAGCGGGGGAGGGCGGGTCCTACAATGAGCAGTTCTTC.

This chain connects TRBV6-6 to TRBJ2-7, with 7 bases fitting TRBD1. Trimming at V came to 6 bases and at J to 3 bases, leaving 11 bases not matched to a gene. The CDR3 spans 15 residues. Germline V gene sequence: CDR1 MNHNY, CDR2 SVGAGI (reference sequence). The CDR3 DNA reads TGTGCCAGCAGCTACCTTCACAGGGGTCTCTACGAGCAGTACTTC. It encodes CASSYLHRGLYEQYF.

The genes are TRBV6-5 and TRBJ1-2; 11 bases are shared with TRBD1. V gave up 0 bases and J gave up 5 bases; unmatched junction bases: 5. Germline V gene data show CDR1 as MNHEY and CDR2 as SVGAGI. This CDR3 has 16 amino acids. CDR3: CASSYSGRDRGYGYTF. The CDR3 DNA reads TGTGCCAGCAGTTACTCAGGACGGGACAGGGGGTATGGCTACACCTTC.

The chain is built from TRBV10-3 and TRBJ1-2; D is uncertain. CDR1 ENHRY and CDR2 SYGVKD come from the germline V gene. This CDR3 is 11 amino acids long. The V and J ends lost 2 bases and 8 bases respectively, with 6 bases between them. The CDR3, as DNA: TGTGCCATCAGTGAGGAGAGCGGCTACACCTTC. This codes for CAISEESGYTF.

As to this clone: The junction departs from germline at one end; a sequencing error may be responsible. This chain joins TRBV5-1 and TRBJ1-1; 10 nucleotides align to TRBD1. This CDR3 has 12 amino acids. Germline V CDR1 and CDR2: SGHRS, YFSETQ. Here the CDR3 reads CASSFVGQGVFF. CDR3 in DNA: TGCGCCAGCAGCTTCGTAGGACAGGGGGTGTTTTTT. The entire variable domain, with the rest obtained from reference TRBV5-1 and TRBJ1-1, is as follows: KAGVTQTPRYLIKTRGQQVTLSCSPISGHRSVSWYQQTPGQGLQFLFEYFSETQRNKGNFPGRFSGRQFSNSRSEMNVSTLELGDSALYLCASSFVGQGVFFGQGTRLTVV.

The chain couples TRBV3-1 (or the pseudogene TRBV3-2) to TRBJ1-2, with a possible D match to TRBD1 (6 bases). Germline lookup yields CDR1 LGHDT and CDR2 YNNKEL (reference sequence). The CDR3 spans 15 residues. V lost 1 base and J lost 8, with 17 bases in between. As DNA, the CDR3 is TGTGCCAGCAGCCAAGGGGGGGGCACGGGCTGGGGCTACACCTTC. Translating it yields CASSQGGGTGWGYTF.

Here the CDR3 DNA reads TGTGCCTGCTCAGGGACAGGGGAGTCCGAGCAGTACTTC. Amino acid sequence: CACSGTGESEQYF. V gene TRBV30 combines with J gene TRBJ2-7; 10 positions agree with TRBD1. The V gene end was trimmed by 6 bases and the J gene end by 6 bases; junction bases not matched to a gene: 8. CDR1 and CDR2 (germline): GTSNPN, SVGIG (reference sequence). CDR3 length: 13 residues.

The V and J genes are TRBV2 and TRBJ2-7; D remains unclear. Germline CDR1 is SNHLY and CDR2 is FYNNEI. This CDR3 comprises 12 residues. V lost 5 bases, J lost 6 bases, and 11 bases lay in between. The CDR3 loop reads CASSWASGEQYF. The CDR3 bases are TGTGCCAGCAGTTGGGCATCTGGCGAGCAGTACTTC. The full variable domain, its missing parts supplied by reference TRBV2 and TRBJ2-7, is EPEVTQTPSHQVTQMGQEVILRCVPISNHLYFYWYRQILGQKVEFLVSFYNNEISEKSEIFDDQFSVERPDGSNFTLKIRSTKLEDSAMYFCASSWASGEQYFGPGTRLTVT.

The chain recombines TRBV27 with TRBJ2-3; 7 bases match TRBD1. Trimming took 8 bases from V and 5 from J; bases not matched to a gene: 13. CDR1 and CDR2 from the germline V gene are MNHEY and SMNVEV (reference sequence). The CDR3 loop spans 15 amino acids. The CDR3 here is CASSNLKGAIDTQYF. As DNA, the CDR3 is TGTGCCAGCTCCAATCTAAAGGGGGCAATAGATACGCAGTATTTT.